Presented here are 20 T cell receptor beta chains from one specimen sequenced in a study of blood T cells in healthy people across ages. A second PCR, run for about 6 to 11 cycles, used a sample-barcoded 5' primer plus a J-beta primer mix. TCRdb re-called the 5' RACE reads with MiXCR, one entry per CDR3 protein. The sample holds 450,000 to 600,000 distinct CDR3 sequences, roughly a quarter seen once. This sample also appeared in a second study, on T cells of mothers and their children.

The specimen was blood. The source of these receptors is a boy aged 2-15 years in good health.

The sample holds a few counts of this clonotype. J is TRBJ2-3 and V is TRBV6-5, with 8 bases aligning to TRBD1. V shed 7 bases, J shed 6 bases, and the junction held 9 bases outside the gene matches. The CDR3 sequence is 14 residues long. Germline CDR1 MNHEY, CDR2 SVGAGI. The CDR3, as DNA: TGTGCCAGCACCTTCGACAGGGGATCCGATACGCAGTATTTT. Protein: CASTFDRGSDTQYF.

This clonotype was detected only a few times. The chain has TRBV7-8 and TRBJ2-1; D could derive from TRBD1 or TRBD2 (5 bases each). The CDR3 has 11 residues. The germline gives CDR1 SGHVS, CDR2 FQNEAQ. Trimming cost V 3 bases and J 13 bases, with 10 bases left between them. The CDR3 DNA reads TGTGCCAGCAGCTTCGGGACCCCCCAGTTCTTC. Translated, it gives CASSFGTPQFF.

In this sample, this clonotype turned up many times. The J gene is TRBJ1-5, the V gene TRBV12-3 or TRBV12-4; weak D call: TRBD1 (5 bases). V lost 3 bases, J lost 7 bases, and 10 bases lay in between. The CDR3 loop spans 13 amino acids. DNA for the CDR3: TGTGCCAGCAGTTTGGGGGGGGGGCAGCCCCAGCATTTT. Translation: CASSLGGGQPQHF.

This clonotype showed up many times. The J gene is TRBJ2-5, the V gene TRBV12-3 or TRBV12-4, with D possibly TRBD1 on 6 matching bases. The V and J ends lost 3 bases and 4 bases respectively, with 9 bases between them. This CDR3 comprises 13 residues. DNA for the CDR3: TGTGCCAGCAGTTTCAGGGGCGGAGAGACCCAGTACTTC. Encoded protein: CASSFRGGETQYF.

The chain joins TRBV7-3 to TRBJ2-2; D unresolved. CDR3 length: 13 residues. Trimming shortened V by 10 bases and J by 5 bases, and 14 bases separated the two germline ends. Germline CDR1 and CDR2: SGHTA and FQGTGA. DNA for the CDR3: TGTGCCACCTCGCCTGTGGGGACCGGGGAGCTGTTTTTT. Translated, it gives CATSPVGTGELFF.

The chain has TRBV7-2 and TRBJ2-3; D perhaps matches TRBD2 (6 bases). There are 17 residues in the CDR3. From germline, CDR1 is SGHTA and CDR2 FQGNSA. V lost 0 bases to trimming and J lost 0 bases, with 13 bases between them. Here the CDR3 reads CASSLAWEDLSTDTQYF. The CDR3 nucleotides read TGTGCCAGCAGCTTAGCGTGGGAGGACCTTAGCACAGATACGCAGTATTTT.

The chain is built from TRBV21-1 and TRBJ2-7; whether TRBD1, the table's D call, matches the DNA was not checked. TRBV21-1 is a pseudogene locus. The CDR3 extends over 16 amino acids. The CDR3: CATTPEPLGGNYEQYF. The CDR3 bases are TGTGCCACGACACCCGAACCCCTGGGGGGGAACTACGAGCAGTACTTC.

There are a few counts of this clonotype. The genes are TRBV10-3 and TRBJ1-1; no firm D call. This CDR3 contains 12 residues. V was clipped by 2 bases and J by 8 bases, with 9 bases between them. Germline V gives CDR1 ENHRY, CDR2 SYGVKD. CDR3 coding DNA: TGTGCCATCAGTGAGAGGGCCTTAGAAGCTTTCTTT. It is translated as CAISERALEAFF.

This clonotype was seen only a few times. The chain recombines TRBV5-1 with TRBJ1-2; D unresolved. The ends were cut back, 2 bases at V and 8 bases at J, with 22 bases in the middle. The CDR3 contains 16 residues. Germline V gives CDR1 SGHRS, CDR2 YFSETQ. The CDR3 sequence: CASSLTVRVTLSGYTF. DNA of the CDR3: TGCGCCAGCAGCTTAACTGTTCGCGTCACCTTGTCGGGCTACACCTTC.

This clonotype has more than one count but fewer than ten. V usage is TRBV20-1 and J usage is TRBJ1-1; D not certain. V was shortened by 2 bases and J by 1 base, with 11 bases between the two germline ends. The germline V gene has CDR1 DFQATT and CDR2 SNEGSKA (reference sequence). This CDR3 comprises 14 residues. The CDR3 region is CSARRTVGNTEAFF. CDR3 nucleotides: TGCAGTGCTAGACGGACGGTGGGGAACACTGAAGCTTTCTTT.

This clonotype showed up many times. The rearrangement uses TRBV6-2 or TRBV6-3 and TRBJ1-5; D remains unclear. The V gene lost 6 bases and the J gene lost 0 bases, with 9 bases spanning the gap. CDR1 is MNHEY, CDR2 SVGEGT, per germline. The CDR3 spans 14 residues. The CDR3 reads CASRRPNSNQPQHF. In DNA, the CDR3 is TGTGCCAGCAGGAGACCTAATAGCAATCAGCCCCAGCATTTT.

This chain joins TRBV9 and TRBJ1-2, with D uncertain. This CDR3 has 14 amino acids. Deletions cut 0 bases from V and 6 bases from J, with 12 bases between. Germline V gene data show CDR1 as SGDLS and CDR2 as YYNGEE. The CDR3: CASSVEPDSHGYTF. The CDR3 DNA follows: TGTGCCAGCAGCGTAGAACCCGATAGCCATGGCTACACCTTC. The full variable domain, with the rest looked up from reference TRBV9 and TRBJ1-2, is DSGVTQTPKHLITATGQRVTLRCSPRSGDLSVYWYQQSLDQGLQFLIQYYNGEERAKGNILERFSAQQFPDLHSELNLSSLELGDSALYFCASSVEPDSHGYTFGSGTRLTVV.

This clonotype was observed a few times. The rearrangement joins TRBV30 to TRBJ2-1, with unresolved D. Between the trimmed V and J ends, which lost 8 bases and 0 bases, there was a span of 8 bases. Looked up from germline, CDR1 is GTSNPN and CDR2 is SVGIG (reference sequence). The CDR3 loop spans 12 amino acids. This chain's CDR3 is CARATSYNEQFF. CDR3 in DNA: TGTGCCCGGGCTACCTCCTACAATGAGCAGTTCTTC.

This chain joins TRBV6-1 and TRBJ2-3; 7 nucleotides match TRBD1. The CDR3 runs 15 residues. With 6 bases clipped from V and 4 bases from J, the junction kept 10 bases outside the gene matches. CDR1 and CDR2 (germline): MNHNS, SASEGT. CDR3 protein: CASSQGQAYSDTQYF. The CDR3 coding sequence is TGTGCCAGCAGCCAAGGACAGGCGTACTCAGATACGCAGTATTTT.

This clonotype showed up just a few times. The rearrangement joins TRBV7-9 to TRBJ1-1; D call uncertain. The V and J ends lost 1 base and 0 bases respectively, with 9 bases between them. From germline, CDR1 is SEHNR and CDR2 FQNEAQ (reference sequence). There are 15 residues in the CDR3. The CDR3 here is CASSLDGAVNTEAFF. CDR3 DNA: TGTGCCAGCAGCTTAGATGGAGCCGTGAACACTGAAGCTTTCTTT.

The V gene is TRBV10-3, the J gene TRBJ2-5; D call uncertain. V lost 11 bases and J 4 bases, leaving 8 bases between the germline ends. The length of the CDR3 is 10 residues. Germline V lookup: CDR1 ENHRY, CDR2 SYGVKD. CDR3 sequence (DNA): TGTGCCGTTCTAGGAGAGACCCAGTACTTC. It specifies CAVLGETQYF.

The V call is TRBV11-2, the J call TRBJ2-1; TRBD2 is a possible D gene (6 bases). The germline V gene has CDR1 SGHAT and CDR2 FQNNGV. There are 13 residues in the CDR3. The V end lost 5 bases, the J end lost 12 bases, and 17 bases lay between the germline ends. Here the CDR3 DNA reads TGTGCCAGCAGCCCCGGGGAGGAGCTGCGGCAGTTCTTC. The encoded protein is CASSPGEELRQFF.

This clonotype was counted only a few times. The genes are TRBV6-5 and TRBJ1-1, with 7 bases fitting TRBD1. Trimming cost V 2 bases and J 3 bases; bases outside gene matches: 6. Germline V lookup: CDR1 MNHEY, CDR2 SVGAGI. The CDR3 is 15 amino acids. For the CDR3, the DNA is TGTGCCAGCAGTTACGTACCAGGGGGGGACACTGAAGCTTTCTTT. Amino acid sequence: CASSYVPGGDTEAFF.

The table lists this clonotype with a few counts. The rearrangement uses TRBV6-5 and TRBJ2-1; 9 nucleotides agree with TRBD1. Germline CDR1 is MNHEY and CDR2 is SVGAGI. Unmatched junction bases numbered 10, after V lost 6 bases and J lost 7 bases. The CDR3 covers 15 residues. CDR3 DNA sequence: TGTGCCAGCAGCTCCTTTCGGGACAGGGAGAATGAGCAGTTCTTC. This sequence encodes CASSSFRDRENEQFF.

This clonotype appeared a few times. The chain is built from TRBV7-9 and TRBJ2-3, with TRBD1 as a possible D gene (6 bases). In germline, CDR1 is SEHNR, CDR2 FQNEAQ (reference sequence). V lost 5 bases, J lost 0 bases, and 9 bases lay in between. This CDR3 region has 14 residues. The CDR3 bases are TGTGCCAGCAGCGCGGACAGTAGCACAGATACGCAGTATTTT. Amino acids: CASSADSSTDTQYF.